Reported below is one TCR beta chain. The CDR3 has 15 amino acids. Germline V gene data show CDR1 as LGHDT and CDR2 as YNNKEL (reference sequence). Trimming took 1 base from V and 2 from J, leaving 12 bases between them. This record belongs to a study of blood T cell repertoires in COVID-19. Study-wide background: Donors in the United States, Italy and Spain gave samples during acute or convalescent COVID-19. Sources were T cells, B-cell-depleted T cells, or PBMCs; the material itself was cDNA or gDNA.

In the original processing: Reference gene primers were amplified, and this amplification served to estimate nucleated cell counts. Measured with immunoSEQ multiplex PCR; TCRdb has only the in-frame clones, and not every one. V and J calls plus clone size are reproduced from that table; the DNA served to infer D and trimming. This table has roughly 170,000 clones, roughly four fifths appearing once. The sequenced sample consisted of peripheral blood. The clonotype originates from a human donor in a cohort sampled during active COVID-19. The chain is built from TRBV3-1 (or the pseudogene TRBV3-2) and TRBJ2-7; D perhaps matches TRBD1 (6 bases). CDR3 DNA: TGTGCCAGCAGCCAAGTGCCAGGGGAAGCCTACGAGCAGTACTTC. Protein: CASSQVPGEAYEQYF.